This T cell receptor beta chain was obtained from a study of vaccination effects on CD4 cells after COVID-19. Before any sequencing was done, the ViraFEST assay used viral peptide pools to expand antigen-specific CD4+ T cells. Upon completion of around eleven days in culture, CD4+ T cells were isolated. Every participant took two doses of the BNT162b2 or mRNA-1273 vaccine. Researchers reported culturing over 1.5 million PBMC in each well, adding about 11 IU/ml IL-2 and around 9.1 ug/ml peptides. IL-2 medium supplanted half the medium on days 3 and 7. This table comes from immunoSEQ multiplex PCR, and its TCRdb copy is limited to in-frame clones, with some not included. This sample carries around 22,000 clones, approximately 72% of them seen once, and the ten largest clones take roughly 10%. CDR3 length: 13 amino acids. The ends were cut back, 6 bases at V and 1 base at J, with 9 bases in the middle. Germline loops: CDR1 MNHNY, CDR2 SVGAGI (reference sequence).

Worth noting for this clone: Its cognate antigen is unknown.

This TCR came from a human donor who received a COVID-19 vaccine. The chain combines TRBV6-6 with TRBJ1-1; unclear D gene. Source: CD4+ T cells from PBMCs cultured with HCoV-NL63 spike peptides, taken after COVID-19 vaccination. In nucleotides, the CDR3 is TGTGCCAGCAGATCGGACGGGAACACTGAAGCTTTCTTT. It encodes CASRSDGNTEAFF.